These 15 T cell receptor beta chains came from one sample sequenced in a study of blood T cell repertoires in COVID-19. The table came from immunoSEQ multiplex PCR; TCRdb's copy has only in-frame clones and leaves some out. The sample shows 72,000 or so clones, about 81% of them seen only once. The sample consisted of peripheral blood. These receptors all stem from a human donor in a cohort sampled during active COVID-19.

The chain has TRBV19 and TRBJ2-5; 8 positions agree with TRBD1. The ends lost 6 bases at V and 5 bases at J; junction bases unmatched: 8. The CDR3 covers 14 residues. In germline, CDR1 is LNHDA, CDR2 SQIVND (reference sequence). The DNA of the CDR3 is TGTGCCAGTAGCAACAGGGGGGAGGTGGAGACCCAGTACTTC. This codes for CASSNRGEVETQYF.

The genes are TRBV6-5 and TRBJ2-3; 7 positions agree with TRBD1. V gave up 7 bases and J gave up 0 bases; unmatched junction bases: 4. The CDR3 is 14 amino acids. Looked up from germline, CDR1 is MNHEY and CDR2 is SVGAGI. The CDR3 DNA follows: TGTGCCAGCACCCGGGACAGCAGCACAGATACGCAGTATTTT. This encodes CASTRDSSTDTQYF.

The chain carries TRBV27 and TRBJ2-7; no firm D call. CDR3 length: 13 amino acids. Trimming removed 6 bases at V and 0 bases at J, with 9 bases between. The germline gives CDR1 MNHEY, CDR2 SMNVEV (reference sequence). CDR3 amino acids: CASSPLASYEQYF. In nucleotides, the CDR3 is TGTGCCAGCAGCCCCCTGGCCTCCTACGAGCAGTACTTC.

This clone appeared a few times. The chain combines TRBV4-2 with TRBJ2-7; D is possibly TRBD2 (5 bases). The CDR3 is 15 residues long. V was clipped by 6 bases and J by 2 bases, with 17 bases between them. Germline V lookup: CDR1 LGHNA, CDR2 YNFKEQ. The CDR3 loop reads CASSDGLASTYEQYF. CDR3 nucleotides: TGTGCCAGCAGTGACGGACTGGCCAGCACCTACGAGCAGTACTTC.

The genes are TRBV3-1 (or the pseudogene TRBV3-2) and TRBJ1-2; 12 bases are shared with TRBD1. The CDR3 spans 15 residues. Germline CDR1 and CDR2: LGHDT and YNNKEL (reference sequence). V gave up 1 base and J gave up 8 bases; unmatched junction bases: 5. CDR3 amino acids: CASSQVGTGGAGYTF. The CDR3 coding sequence is TGTGCCAGCAGCCAAGTCGGGACAGGGGGCGCGGGCTACACCTTC.

The rearrangement joins TRBV28 to TRBJ2-1; no reliable D call. From germline, CDR1 is MDHEN and CDR2 SYDVKM. With 6 bases removed from V and 4 bases from J, the gap between germline ends came to 13 bases. CDR3 size: 14 residues. This CDR3 reads CASSLLVTYNEQFF. CDR3 nucleotide sequence: TGTGCCAGCAGCCTTCTAGTGACTTACAATGAGCAGTTCTTC.

This clone turned up a few times. The rearrangement joins TRBV6-5 to TRBJ1-2, with a weak D call TRBD1 (6 bases). This CDR3 contains 14 residues. V lost 6 bases, J lost 4 bases, and 15 bases lay in between. CDR1 MNHEY and CDR2 SVGAGI come from the germline V gene. The CDR3 sequence: CASSPPNRAYGYTF. In DNA form, the CDR3 reads TGTGCCAGCAGCCCCCCTAACAGGGCCTATGGCTACACCTTC.

The V gene is TRBV19, the J gene TRBJ2-7; D uncertain. Germline assignment: CDR1 LNHDA and CDR2 SQIVND (reference sequence). Trimming shortened V by 6 bases and J by 6 bases, and 12 bases separated the two germline ends. CDR3 length: 12 amino acids. The CDR3 spells CASSRSFFEQYF. The CDR3 DNA follows: TGTGCCAGTAGCCGCAGTTTTTTCGAGCAGTACTTC. Full variable domain (remainder filled in from reference TRBV19 and TRBJ2-7): DGGITQSPKYLFRKEGQNVTLSCEQNLNHDAMYWYRQDPGQGLRLIYYSQIVNDFQKGDIAEGYSVSREKKESFPLTVTSAQKNPTAFYLCASSRSFFEQYFGPGTRLTVT.

The CDR3 DNA reads TGTGCCAGCGGGAGGGCCGTGAGCACAGATACGCAGTATTTT. Its translation: CASGRAVSTDTQYF. The V and J genes are TRBV28 and TRBJ2-3; TRBD2 matches at 7 bases. CDR3 size: 14 residues. Germline V CDR1 and CDR2: MDHEN, SYDVKM. Unmatched junction bases numbered 5, after V lost 8 bases and J lost 0 bases.

The chain carries TRBV5-1 and TRBJ2-1, with TRBD2 identical over 8 bases. V trimming: 0 bases; J trimming: 4 bases; junction bases outside the gene matches: 9. CDR1 is SGHRS and CDR2 is YFSETQ in the germline V gene. The CDR3 is made up of 17 amino acids. The CDR3 DNA follows: TGCGCCAGCAGCTTGGAAGGGACTAGGAAGATTTACAATGAGCAGTTCTTC. It translates to CASSLEGTRKIYNEQFF.

The rearrangement links TRBV5-1 to TRBJ1-4, with TRBD1 matching over 7 bases. The V and J ends lost 1 base and 7 bases, in that order; junction bases with no gene match: 4. Germline V gene data show CDR1 as SGHRS and CDR2 as YFSETQ. There are 14 residues in the CDR3. CDR3 protein: CASSLSQGGEKLFF. CDR3 DNA: TGCGCCAGCAGCTTGTCCCAGGGGGGTGAAAAACTGTTTTTT.

The chain has TRBV3-1 (or the pseudogene TRBV3-2) and TRBJ2-7; possibly TRBD2 for D (6 bases). V lost 0 bases and J lost 0, with 15 bases in between. This CDR3 has 17 residues. In germline, CDR1 is LGHDT, CDR2 YNNKEL (reference sequence). The DNA for the CDR3 is TGTGCCAGCAGCCAAGATTTAGGGGTAGCGGCCTCCTACGAGCAGTACTTC. This sequence encodes CASSQDLGVAASYEQYF.

V usage is TRBV20-1 and J usage is TRBJ2-7; perhaps TRBD1 as D (5 bases). Trimming shortened V by 3 bases and J by 3 bases, and 15 bases separated the two germline ends. Germline-derived CDR1 and CDR2 are DFQATT and SNEGSKA (reference sequence). This CDR3 is 14 amino acids long. CDR3 amino acids: CSASAGIGDYEQYF. The CDR3 DNA reads TGCAGTGCTAGTGCAGGGATTGGGGACTACGAGCAGTACTTC.

The rearrangement links TRBV7-8 to TRBJ1-3; 9 positions agree with TRBD1. J was trimmed by 4 bases and V by 0 bases; bases with no gene match: 4. Per the germline V gene, CDR1 is SGHVS and CDR2 is FQNEAQ. CDR3 size: 16 residues. Here the CDR3 reads CASSLAGQGVGNTIYF. CDR3 nucleotide sequence: TGTGCCAGCAGCTTAGCGGGACAGGGAGTGGGAAACACCATATATTTT.

The gene calls are TRBV11-3 and TRBJ2-2; 8 bases agree with TRBD1. V shed 0 bases and J 4 bases; nucleotides not matched to a gene: 4. This CDR3 is 16 amino acids long. From germline, CDR1 is SGHNT and CDR2 YENEEA. The CDR3 region is CASSLDQDRATGELFF. CDR3 bases: TGTGCCAGCAGCTTAGACCAGGACAGGGCCACCGGGGAGCTGTTTTTT.